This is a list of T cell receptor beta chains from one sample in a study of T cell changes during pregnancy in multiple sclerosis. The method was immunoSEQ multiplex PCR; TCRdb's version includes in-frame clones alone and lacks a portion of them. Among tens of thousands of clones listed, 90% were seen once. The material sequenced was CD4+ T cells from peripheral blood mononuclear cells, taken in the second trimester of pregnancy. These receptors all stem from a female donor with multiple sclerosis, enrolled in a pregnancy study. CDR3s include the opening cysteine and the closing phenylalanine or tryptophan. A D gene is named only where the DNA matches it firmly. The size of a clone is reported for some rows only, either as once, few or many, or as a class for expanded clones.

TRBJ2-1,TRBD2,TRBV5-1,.,CASSFTSGTLSYNEQFF,TGCGCCAGCAGCTTCACTAGCGGGACCCTCTCCTACAATGAGCAGTTCTTC
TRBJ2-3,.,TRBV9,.,CASSVPQTVADTQYF,TGTGCCAGCAGCGTACCCCAGACAGTTGCAGATACGCAGTATTTT
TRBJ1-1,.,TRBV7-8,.,CASSPSRLGAEAFF,TGTGCCAGCAGCCCGTCCAGATTAGGGGCTGAAGCTTTCTTT
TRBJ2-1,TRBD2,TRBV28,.,CASSFRASGSWGGLNEQFF,TGTGCCAGCAGTTTTAGGGCTAGCGGGAGTTGGGGGGGGCTCAATGAGCAGTTCTTC
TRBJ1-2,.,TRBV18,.,CASSPSQLFNYGYTF,TGTGCCAGCTCGCCAAGTCAACTGTTTAACTATGGCTACACCTTC
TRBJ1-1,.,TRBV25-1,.,CRMPKGMNTEAFF,TGCCGCATGCCGAAGGGGATGAACACTGAAGCTTTCTTT
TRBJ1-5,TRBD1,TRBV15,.,CATSRAPGTGGVQPQHF,TGTGCCACCAGCAGAGCCCCCGGGACAGGGGGAGTTCAGCCCCAGCATTTT
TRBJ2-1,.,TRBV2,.,CASIPVGGSYNEQFF,TGTGCCAGCATCCCCGTGGGGGGCTCCTACAATGAGCAGTTCTTC
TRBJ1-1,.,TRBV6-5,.,CASSRLGQGGLF,TGTGCCAGCAGTAGGCTGGGGCAGGGAGGTCTCTTT
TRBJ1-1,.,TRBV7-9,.,CASSLDTGDTEAFF,TGTGCCAGCAGCTTAGATACAGGCGACACTGAAGCTTTCTTT
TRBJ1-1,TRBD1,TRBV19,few,CASSARQGIEAFF,TGTGCCAGTAGTGCCAGACAGGGGATTGAAGCTTTCTTT
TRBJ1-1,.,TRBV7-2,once,CASSPTSLVLNTEAFF,TGTGCCAGCAGCCCCACTTCCCTGGTCTTGAACACTGAAGCTTTCTTT
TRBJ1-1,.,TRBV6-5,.,CASSYAQGWTEAFF,TGTGCCAGCAGTTACGCACAGGGATGGACTGAAGCTTTCTTT
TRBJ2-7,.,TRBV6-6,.,CASRPLFPDFAYEQYF,TGTGCCAGCAGGCCTCTCTTTCCGGACTTCGCCTACGAGCAGTACTTC
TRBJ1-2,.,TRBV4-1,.,CASSQDPSTWTGGGYGYTF,TGCGCCAGCAGCCAAGATCCCTCGACCTGGACGGGAGGCGGCTATGGCTACACCTTC
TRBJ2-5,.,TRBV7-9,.,CASSLPGTWGGRTQYF,TGTGCCAGCAGCTTACCAGGGACTTGGGGGGGGCGGACCCAGTACTTC
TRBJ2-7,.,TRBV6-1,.,CASSEQETYEQYF,TGTGCCAGCAGTGAACAGGAAACCTACGAGCAGTACTTC
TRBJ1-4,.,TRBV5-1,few,CASSFVQPSEKLFF,TGCGCCAGCAGCTTTGTACAGCCCAGCGAAAAACTGTTTTTT
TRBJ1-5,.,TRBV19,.,CASSIVQGNQPQHF,TGTGCCAGTAGTATAGTCCAGGGGAATCAGCCCCAGCATTTT
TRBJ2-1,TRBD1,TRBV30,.,CAWYRGGFTYKDYNEQFF,TGTGCCTGGTACAGGGGCGGATTCACCTACAAAGACTACAATGAGCAGTTCTTC
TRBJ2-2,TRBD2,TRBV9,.,CASSVLAGGDTGELFF,TGTGCCAGCAGCGTCTTAGCGGGGGGGGATACTGGGGAGCTGTTTTTT
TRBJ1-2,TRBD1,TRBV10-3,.,CAISLGDSRNYGYTF,TGTGCCATCAGCCTTGGGGACAGCCGAAACTATGGCTACACCTTC
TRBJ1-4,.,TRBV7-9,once,CASSSRTVATNEKLFF,TGTGCCAGCAGCTCAAGGACAGTTGCAACTAATGAAAAACTGTTTTTT
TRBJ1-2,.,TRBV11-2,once,CASSLGTNYGYTF,TGTGCCAGCAGCTTAGGGACAAACTATGGCTACACCTTC
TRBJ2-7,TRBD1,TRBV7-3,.,CASSLGQGVYEQYF,TGTGCCAGCAGCTTGGGACAGGGGGTCTACGAGCAGTACTTC
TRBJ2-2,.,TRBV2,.,CASSEYSSTNTGELFF,TGTGCCAGCAGTGAATACAGTTCCACGAACACCGGGGAGCTGTTTTTT
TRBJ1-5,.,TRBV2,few,CASSDVVAGNQPQHF,TGTGCCAGCAGTGACGTGGTTGCAGGGAATCAGCCCCAGCATTTT
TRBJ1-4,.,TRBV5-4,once,CASSPSTSNEKLFF,TGTGCCAGCAGCCCGTCTACTAGCAACGAAAAACTGTTTTTT
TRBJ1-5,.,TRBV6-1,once,CASGRNQPQHF,TGTGCCTCAGGGCGAAATCAGCCCCAGCATTTT
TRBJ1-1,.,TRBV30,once,CAWSRGGIQPAFF,TGTGCCTGGAGCCGAGGGGGTATTCAGCCGGCTTTCTTT
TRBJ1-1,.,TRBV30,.,CAGRGDSNTEAFF,TGTGCCGGAAGAGGAGACTCGAACACTGAAGCTTTCTTT
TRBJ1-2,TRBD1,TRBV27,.,CASSPQPGTGNYGYTF,TGTGCCAGCAGTCCTCAACCCGGGACAGGGAACTATGGCTACACCTTC
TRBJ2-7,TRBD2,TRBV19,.,CASSMPSGSIYEQYF,TGTGCCAGTAGTATGCCCAGCGGGAGTATTTACGAGCAGTACTTC
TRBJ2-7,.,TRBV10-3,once,CAISESLASGRFSYEQYF,TGTGCCATCAGTGAGTCCCTGGCGTCAGGCAGGTTCTCCTACGAGCAGTACTTC
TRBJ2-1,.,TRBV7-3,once,CASSSHPGSTSYNEQFF,TGTGCCAGCAGCTCCCATCCGGGGTCAACTTCCTACAATGAGCAGTTCTTC
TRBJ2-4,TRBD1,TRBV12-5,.,CASGPGTVKNIQYF,TGTGCTAGTGGGCCCGGGACAGTGAAAAACATTCAGTACTTC
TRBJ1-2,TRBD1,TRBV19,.,CASSIFGRGLYGYTF,TGTGCCAGTAGTATATTCGGCAGGGGGCTCTATGGCTACACCTTC
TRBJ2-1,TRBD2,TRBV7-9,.,CASSTRGGEYNEQFF,TGTGCCAGCAGCACCCGCGGGGGGGAATACAATGAGCAGTTCTTC
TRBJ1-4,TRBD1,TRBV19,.,CASLTGGAATNEKLFF,TGTGCCAGCCTCACAGGGGGCGCTGCCACTAATGAAAAACTGTTTTTT
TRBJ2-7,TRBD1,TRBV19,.,CASTKDRGTYEQYF,TGTGCCAGTACTAAGGACAGGGGGACCTACGAGCAGTACTTC
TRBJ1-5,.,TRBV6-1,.,CASSQKRDQPQHF,TGTGCCAGCAGTCAAAAGCGGGATCAGCCCCAGCATTTT
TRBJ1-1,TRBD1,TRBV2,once,CASSENRGQWAFF,TGTGCCAGCAGTGAAAATAGGGGACAGTGGGCTTTCTTT
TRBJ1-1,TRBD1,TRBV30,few,CAGTGPLLNTEAFF,TGTGCCGGGACAGGGCCCCTTTTGAACACTGAAGCTTTCTTT
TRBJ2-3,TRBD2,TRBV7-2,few,CASSPEWSGTPDTQYF,TGTGCCAGCAGCCCGGAGTGGAGCGGGACCCCAGATACGCAGTATTTT
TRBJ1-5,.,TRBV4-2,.,CASSQATGTKNSNQPQHF,TGTGCCAGCAGCCAAGCTACCGGGACAAAGAATAGCAATCAGCCCCAGCATTTT
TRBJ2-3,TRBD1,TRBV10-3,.,CATRDSNTDTQYF,TGTGCCACCCGGGACAGCAACACAGATACGCAGTATTTT
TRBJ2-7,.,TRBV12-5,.,CASGLRGGYEQYF,TGTGCTAGTGGTTTGAGGGGTGGATACGAGCAGTACTTC
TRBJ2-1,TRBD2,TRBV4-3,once,CASSQVTSGGLNPYNEQFF,TGCGCCAGCAGCCAGGTGACTAGCGGGGGATTAAACCCATACAATGAGCAGTTCTTC
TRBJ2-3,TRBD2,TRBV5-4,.,CASSRGLAGDTDTQYF,TGTGCCAGCAGCCGGGGACTAGCGGGAGACACAGATACGCAGTATTTT
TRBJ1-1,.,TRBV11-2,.,CASSLARGGPYTEAFF,TGTGCCAGCAGCTTAGCGAGGGGAGGACCGTACACTGAAGCTTTCTTT
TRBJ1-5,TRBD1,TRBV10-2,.,CASSRQGWQPQHF,TGCGCCAGCTCCCGACAGGGGTGGCAGCCCCAGCATTTT
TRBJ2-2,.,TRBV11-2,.,CASSLAPGSFLTGELFF,TGTGCCAGCAGCTTAGCGCCAGGGTCATTTCTAACCGGGGAGCTGTTTTTT
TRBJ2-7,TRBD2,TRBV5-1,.,CASSLGTSGGEQYF,TGCGCCAGCAGCCTCGGGACTAGCGGTGGGGAGCAGTACTTC
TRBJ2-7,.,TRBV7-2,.,CASSLDKGVGYEQYF,TGTGCCAGCAGCTTAGATAAAGGGGTGGGCTACGAGCAGTACTTC
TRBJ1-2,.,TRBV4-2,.,CASSQDGQDYGYTF,TGTGCCAGCAGCCAAGACGGTCAGGACTATGGCTACACCTTC
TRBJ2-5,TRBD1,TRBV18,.,CASSPPAGGTGTQYF,TGTGCCAGCTCACCCCCGGCAGGGGGCACGGGGACCCAGTACTTC
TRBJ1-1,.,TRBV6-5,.,CASRRRGLRGTEAFF,TGTGCCAGCAGACGCAGGGGCCTCAGGGGCACTGAAGCTTTCTTT
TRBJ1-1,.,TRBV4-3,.,CASSQYGGNTEAFF,TGCGCCAGCAGCCAATACGGTGGGAACACTGAAGCTTTCTTT
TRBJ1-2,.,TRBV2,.,CASRGDEYGYTF,TGTGCCAGCAGGGGCGATGAGTATGGCTACACCTTC